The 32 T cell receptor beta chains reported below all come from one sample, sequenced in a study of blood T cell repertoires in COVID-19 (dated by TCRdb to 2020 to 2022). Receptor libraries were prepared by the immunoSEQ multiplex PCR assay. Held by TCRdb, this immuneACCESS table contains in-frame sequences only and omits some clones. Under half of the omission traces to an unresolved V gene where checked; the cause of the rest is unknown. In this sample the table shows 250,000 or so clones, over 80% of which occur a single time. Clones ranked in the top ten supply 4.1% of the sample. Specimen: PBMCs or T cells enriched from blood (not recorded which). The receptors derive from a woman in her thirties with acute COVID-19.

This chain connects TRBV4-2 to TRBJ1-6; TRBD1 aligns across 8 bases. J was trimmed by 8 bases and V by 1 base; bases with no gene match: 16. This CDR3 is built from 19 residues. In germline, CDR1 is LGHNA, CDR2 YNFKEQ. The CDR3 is CASSQAGGTGASGYSPLHF. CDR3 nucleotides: TGTGCCAGCAGCCAAGCCGGTGGGACAGGTGCCTCTGGGTATTCACCCCTCCACTTT.

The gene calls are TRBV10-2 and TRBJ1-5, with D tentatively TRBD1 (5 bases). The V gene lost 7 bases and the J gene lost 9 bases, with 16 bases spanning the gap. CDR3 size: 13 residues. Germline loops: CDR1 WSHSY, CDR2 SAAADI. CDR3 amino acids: CASTTQGITPQHF. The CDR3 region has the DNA TGCGCCAGCACTACCCAGGGAATCACGCCCCAGCATTTT.

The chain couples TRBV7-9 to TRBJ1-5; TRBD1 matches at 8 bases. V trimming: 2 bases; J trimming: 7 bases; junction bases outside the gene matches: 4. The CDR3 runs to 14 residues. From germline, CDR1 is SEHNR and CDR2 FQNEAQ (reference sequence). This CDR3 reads CASSLPGGGQPQHF. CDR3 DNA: TGTGCCAGCAGCTTACCAGGGGGCGGGCAGCCCCAGCATTTT.

CDR3 residues: CASSPRRGAPTDTQYF. The CDR3 region has the DNA TGTGCCAGCAGCCCCCGTCGGGGGGCTCCAACAGATACGCAGTATTTT. The V gene is TRBV28, the J gene TRBJ2-3, with D perhaps TRBD2 (7 bases). CDR1 MDHEN and CDR2 SYDVKM come from the germline V gene. The CDR3 consists of 16 residues. Deletions cut 6 bases from V and 3 bases from J, with 19 bases between.

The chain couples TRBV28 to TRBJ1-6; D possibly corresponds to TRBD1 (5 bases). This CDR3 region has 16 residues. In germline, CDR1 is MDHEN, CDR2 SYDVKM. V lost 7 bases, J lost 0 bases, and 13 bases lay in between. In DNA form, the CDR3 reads TGTGCCAGCATCAACAGGCCTTTCTCCTATAATTCACCCCTCCACTTT. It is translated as CASINRPFSYNSPLHF.

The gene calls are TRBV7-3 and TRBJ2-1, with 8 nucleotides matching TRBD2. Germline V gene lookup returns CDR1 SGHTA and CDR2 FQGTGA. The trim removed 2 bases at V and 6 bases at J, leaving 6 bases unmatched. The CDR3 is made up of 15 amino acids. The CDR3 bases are TGTGCCAGCAGCTTAGGGAGCGGGAGAACCAATGAGCAGTTCTTC. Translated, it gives CASSLGSGRTNEQFF. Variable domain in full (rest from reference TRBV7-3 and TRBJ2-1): GAGVSQTPSNKVTEKGKYVELRCDPISGHTALYWYRQSLGQGPEFLIYFQGTGAADDSGLPNDRFFAVRPEGSVSTLKIQRTERGDSAVYLCASSLGSGRTNEQFFGPGTRLTVL.

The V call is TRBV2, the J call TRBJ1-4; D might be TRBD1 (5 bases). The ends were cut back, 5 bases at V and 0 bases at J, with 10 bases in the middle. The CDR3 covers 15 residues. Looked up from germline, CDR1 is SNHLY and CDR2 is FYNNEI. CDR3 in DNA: TGTGCCAGCAGTTCACAGACAGCAACTAATGAAAAACTGTTTTTT. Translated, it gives CASSSQTATNEKLFF.

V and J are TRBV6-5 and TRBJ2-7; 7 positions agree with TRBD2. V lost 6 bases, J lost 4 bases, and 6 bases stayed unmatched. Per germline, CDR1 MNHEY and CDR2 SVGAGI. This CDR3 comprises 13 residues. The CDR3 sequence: CASRRTSVYEQYF. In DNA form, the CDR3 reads TGTGCCAGCAGGCGGACTAGTGTGTACGAGCAGTACTTC.

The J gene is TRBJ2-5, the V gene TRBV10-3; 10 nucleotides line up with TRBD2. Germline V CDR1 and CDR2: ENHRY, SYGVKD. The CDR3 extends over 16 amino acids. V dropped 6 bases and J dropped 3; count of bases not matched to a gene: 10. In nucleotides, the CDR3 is TGTGCCATCAGGCCCTCTAGCGGGAGTGATGAAGAGACCCAGTACTTC. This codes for CAIRPSSGSDEETQYF.

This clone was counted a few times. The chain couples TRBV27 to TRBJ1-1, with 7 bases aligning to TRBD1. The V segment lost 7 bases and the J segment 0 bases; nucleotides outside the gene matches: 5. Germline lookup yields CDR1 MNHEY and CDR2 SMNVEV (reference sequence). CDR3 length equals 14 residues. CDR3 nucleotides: TGTGCCAGCACCTCCAGGGGGATGAACACTGAAGCTTTCTTT. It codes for CASTSRGMNTEAFF.

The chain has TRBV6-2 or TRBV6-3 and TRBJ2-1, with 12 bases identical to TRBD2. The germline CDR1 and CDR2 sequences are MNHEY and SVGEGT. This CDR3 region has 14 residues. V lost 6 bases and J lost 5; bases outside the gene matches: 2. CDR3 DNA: TGTGCCAGCAGCAGACTAGCGGGAGACAATGAGCAGTTCTTC. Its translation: CASSRLAGDNEQFF.

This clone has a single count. CDR3 coding DNA: TGTGCCAGCAGCCCGACCAGTAGCCCTTTCGCAGATACGCAGTATTTT. It specifies CASSPTSSPFADTQYF. The chain recombines TRBV9 with TRBJ2-3; D ambiguous. Trimming took 4 bases from V and 4 from J, leaving 19 bases between them. Germline CDR1 SGDLS, CDR2 YYNGEE. The CDR3 sequence is 16 residues long.

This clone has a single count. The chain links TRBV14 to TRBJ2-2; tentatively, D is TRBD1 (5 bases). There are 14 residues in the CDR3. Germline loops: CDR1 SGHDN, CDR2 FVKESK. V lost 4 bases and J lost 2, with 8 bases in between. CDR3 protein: CASSPWGNTGELFF. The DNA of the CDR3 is TGTGCCAGCAGCCCTTGGGGCAACACCGGGGAGCTGTTTTTT.

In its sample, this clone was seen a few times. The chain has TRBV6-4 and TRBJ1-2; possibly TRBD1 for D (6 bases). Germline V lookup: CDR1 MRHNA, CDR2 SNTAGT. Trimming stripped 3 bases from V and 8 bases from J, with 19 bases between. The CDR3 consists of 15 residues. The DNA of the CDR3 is TGTGCCAGCAGTGAAGGGCAGGGGACCTCGGCGGGCTACACCTTC. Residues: CASSEGQGTSAGYTF.

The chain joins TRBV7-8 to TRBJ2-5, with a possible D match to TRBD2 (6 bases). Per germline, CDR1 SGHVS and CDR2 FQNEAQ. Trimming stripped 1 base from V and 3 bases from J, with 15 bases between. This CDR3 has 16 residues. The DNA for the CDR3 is TGTGCCAGCAGCTTAGTTGGCGGGACTTACAAAGAGACCCAGTACTTC. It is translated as CASSLVGGTYKETQYF.

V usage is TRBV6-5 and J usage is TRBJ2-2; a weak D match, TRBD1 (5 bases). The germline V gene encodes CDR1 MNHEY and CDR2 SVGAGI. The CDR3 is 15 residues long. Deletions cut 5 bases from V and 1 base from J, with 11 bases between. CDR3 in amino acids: CASSPDSRNTGELFF. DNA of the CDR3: TGTGCCAGCAGTCCAGACAGCCGGAACACCGGGGAGCTGTTTTTT.

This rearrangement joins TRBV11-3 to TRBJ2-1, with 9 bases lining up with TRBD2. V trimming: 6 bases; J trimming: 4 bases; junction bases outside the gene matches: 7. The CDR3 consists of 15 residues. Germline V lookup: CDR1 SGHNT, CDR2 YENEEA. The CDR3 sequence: CASSTGTSKYNEQFF. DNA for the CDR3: TGTGCCAGCAGTACCGGGACTAGCAAATACAATGAGCAGTTCTTC. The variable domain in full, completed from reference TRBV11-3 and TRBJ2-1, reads EAGVVQSPRYKIIEKKQPVAFWCNPISGHNTLYWYLQNLGQGPELLIRYENEEAVDDSQLPKDRFSAERLKGVDSTLKIQPAELGDSAVYLCASSTGTSKYNEQFFGPGTRLTVL.

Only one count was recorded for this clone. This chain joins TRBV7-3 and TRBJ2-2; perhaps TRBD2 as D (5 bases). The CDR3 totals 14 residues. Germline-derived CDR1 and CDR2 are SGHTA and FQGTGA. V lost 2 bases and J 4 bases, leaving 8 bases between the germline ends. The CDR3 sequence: CASSLASSTGELFF. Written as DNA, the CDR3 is TGTGCCAGCAGCTTAGCTAGCAGCACCGGGGAGCTGTTTTTT.

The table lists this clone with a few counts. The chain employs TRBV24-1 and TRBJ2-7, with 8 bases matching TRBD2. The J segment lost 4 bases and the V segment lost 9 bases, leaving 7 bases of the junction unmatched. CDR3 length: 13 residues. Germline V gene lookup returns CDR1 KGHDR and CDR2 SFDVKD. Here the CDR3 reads CATAGEREYEQYF. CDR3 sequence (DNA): TGTGCCACCGCCGGCGAGCGGGAGTACGAGCAGTACTTC.

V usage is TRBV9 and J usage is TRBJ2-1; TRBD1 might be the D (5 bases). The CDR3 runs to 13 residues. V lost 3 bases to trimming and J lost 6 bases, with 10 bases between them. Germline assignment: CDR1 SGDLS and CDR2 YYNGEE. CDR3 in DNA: TGTGCCAGCAGCGAGGGGCCCAGCAATGAGCAGTTCTTC. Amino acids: CASSEGPSNEQFF.

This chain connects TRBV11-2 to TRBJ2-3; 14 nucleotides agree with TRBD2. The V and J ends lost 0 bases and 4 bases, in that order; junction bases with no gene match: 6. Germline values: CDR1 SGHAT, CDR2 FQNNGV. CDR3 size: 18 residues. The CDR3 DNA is TGTGCCAGCAGCTTAGACCCGGGACTAGCGGGAGTCTCAGATACGCAGTATTTT. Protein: CASSLDPGLAGVSDTQYF.

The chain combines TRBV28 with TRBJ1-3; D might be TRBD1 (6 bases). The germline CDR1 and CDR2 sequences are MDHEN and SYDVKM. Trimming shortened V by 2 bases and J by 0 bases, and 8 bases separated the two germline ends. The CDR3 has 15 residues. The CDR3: CASSLQGLSGNTIYF. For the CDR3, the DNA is TGTGCCAGCAGTTTACAGGGGCTCTCTGGAAACACCATATATTTT.

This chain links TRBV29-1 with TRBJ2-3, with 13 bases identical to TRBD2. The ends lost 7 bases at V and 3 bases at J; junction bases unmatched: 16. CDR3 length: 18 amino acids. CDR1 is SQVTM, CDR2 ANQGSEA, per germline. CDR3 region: CSANGLAGEGRETDTQYF. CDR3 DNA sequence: TGCAGCGCCAACGGACTAGCGGGAGAGGGGAGGGAAACAGATACGCAGTATTTT.

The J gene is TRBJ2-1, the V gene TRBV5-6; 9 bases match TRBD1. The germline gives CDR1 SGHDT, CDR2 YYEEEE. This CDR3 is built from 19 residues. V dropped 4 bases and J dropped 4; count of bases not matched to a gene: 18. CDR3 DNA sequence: TGTGCCAGCAGCCCTGTTGTGTTAACAGGGGGCAAGGGGTACAATGAGCAGTTCTTC. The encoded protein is CASSPVVLTGGKGYNEQFF.

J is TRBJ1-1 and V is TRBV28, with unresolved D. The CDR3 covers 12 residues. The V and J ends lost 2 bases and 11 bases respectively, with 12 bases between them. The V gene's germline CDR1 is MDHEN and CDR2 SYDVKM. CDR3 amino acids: CASSLQSRGAFF. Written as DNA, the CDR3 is TGTGCCAGCAGTTTACAGAGCCGCGGGGCTTTCTTT.

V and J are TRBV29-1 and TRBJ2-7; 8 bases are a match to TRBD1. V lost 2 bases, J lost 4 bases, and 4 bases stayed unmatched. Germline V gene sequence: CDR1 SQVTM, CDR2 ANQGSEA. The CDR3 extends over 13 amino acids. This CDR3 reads CSVERTGFYEQYF. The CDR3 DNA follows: TGCAGCGTTGAAAGGACAGGGTTTTACGAGCAGTACTTC.

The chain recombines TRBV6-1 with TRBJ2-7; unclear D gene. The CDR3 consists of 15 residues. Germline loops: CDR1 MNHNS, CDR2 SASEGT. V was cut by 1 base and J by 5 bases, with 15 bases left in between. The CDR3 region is CASSEGDRLRNEQYF. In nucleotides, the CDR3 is TGTGCCAGCAGTGAAGGTGACCGATTGAGGAACGAGCAGTACTTC.

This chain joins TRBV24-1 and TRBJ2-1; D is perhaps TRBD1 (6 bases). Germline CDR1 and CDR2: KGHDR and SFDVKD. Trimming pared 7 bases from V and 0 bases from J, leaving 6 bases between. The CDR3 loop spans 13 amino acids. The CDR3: CATRDSSYNEQFF. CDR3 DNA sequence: TGTGCCACCAGGGACAGCTCCTACAATGAGCAGTTCTTC.

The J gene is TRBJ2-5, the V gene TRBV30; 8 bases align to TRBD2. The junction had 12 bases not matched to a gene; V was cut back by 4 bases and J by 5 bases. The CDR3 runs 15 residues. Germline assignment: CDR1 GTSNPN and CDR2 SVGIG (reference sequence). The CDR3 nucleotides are TGTGCCTGGATCGGGAGTAGCGGGATGATGGAGACCCAGTACTTC. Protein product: CAWIGSSGMMETQYF.

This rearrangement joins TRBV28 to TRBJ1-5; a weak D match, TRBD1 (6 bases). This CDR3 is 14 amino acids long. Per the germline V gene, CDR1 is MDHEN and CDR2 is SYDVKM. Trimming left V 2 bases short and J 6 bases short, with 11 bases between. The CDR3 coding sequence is TGTGCCAGCAGTTTAGCAGGGGACGGTCAGCCCCAGCATTTT. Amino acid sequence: CASSLAGDGQPQHF.

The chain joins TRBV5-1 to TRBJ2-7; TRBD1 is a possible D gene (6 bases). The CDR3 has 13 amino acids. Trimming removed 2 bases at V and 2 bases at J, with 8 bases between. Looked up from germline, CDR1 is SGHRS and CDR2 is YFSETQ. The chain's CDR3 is CASSFGDTYEQYF. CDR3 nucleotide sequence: TGCGCCAGCAGCTTCGGGGACACCTACGAGCAGTACTTC.

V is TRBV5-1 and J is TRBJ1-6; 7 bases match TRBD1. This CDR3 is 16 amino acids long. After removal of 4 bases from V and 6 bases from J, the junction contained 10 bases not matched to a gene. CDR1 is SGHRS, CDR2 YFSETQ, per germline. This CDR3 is CASSPGGGPPNSPLHF. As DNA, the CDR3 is TGCGCCAGCAGCCCGGGAGGGGGCCCTCCTAATTCACCCCTCCACTTT.